This record looks at one TCR beta chain sequence and its context. The antigen is undetermined. Germline-derived CDR1 and CDR2 are SGDLS and YYNGEE. The V and J ends lost 4 bases and 7 bases respectively, with 15 bases between them. The CDR3 has 13 amino acids. This sample was taken from a study of cytomegalovirus exposure and HLA in healthy donors. 13 Jbeta primers and 60 Vbeta primers were used for the PCR. The table came from immunoSEQ multiplex PCR; TCRdb's copy has only in-frame clones and leaves some out. The table lists some 180,000 clones, 65% to 85% of them singletons, with around 1.4% in the top ten. Study outcomes and limitations: Reports state that TCR beta sequences accurately predicted most subjects' HLA-A and HLA-B alleles.

Source material: PBMCs. The chain couples TRBV9 to TRBJ2-7; D is unresolved. The receptor was isolated from a girl aged 5 to 17 in good health and CMV-seropositive. DNA for the CDR3: TGTGCCAGCAGCTCATACCCGGGTCAGGAGCAGTACTTC. Protein sequence: CASSSYPGQEQYF.